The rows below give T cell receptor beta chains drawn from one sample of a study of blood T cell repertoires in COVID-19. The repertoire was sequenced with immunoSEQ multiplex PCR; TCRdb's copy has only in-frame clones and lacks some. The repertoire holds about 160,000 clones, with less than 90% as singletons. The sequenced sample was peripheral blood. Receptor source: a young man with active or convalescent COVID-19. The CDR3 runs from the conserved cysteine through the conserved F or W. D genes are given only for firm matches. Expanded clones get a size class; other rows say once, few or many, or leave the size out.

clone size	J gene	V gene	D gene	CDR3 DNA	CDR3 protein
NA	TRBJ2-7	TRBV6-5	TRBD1	TGTGCCAGCTGCCGGGACAGCTCCTCCTACGAGCAGTACTTC	CASCRDSSSYEQYF
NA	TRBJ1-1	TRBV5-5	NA	TGTGCCAGCAGCTTGGCCCCTCAGGGTGTGAACACTGAAGCTTTCTTT	CASSLAPQGVNTEAFF
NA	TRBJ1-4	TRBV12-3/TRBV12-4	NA	TGTGCCAGCAGTTTCGGGTCGAGTGAAAAACTGTTTTTT	CASSFGSSEKLFF
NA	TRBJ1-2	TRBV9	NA	TGTGCCAGCAGCGTAGTTCCGGGAACCCATGGCTACACCTTC	CASSVVPGTHGYTF
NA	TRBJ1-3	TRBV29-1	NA	TGCAGCGTTGTACAGGGCTCTGGAAACACCATATATTTT	CSVVQGSGNTIYF
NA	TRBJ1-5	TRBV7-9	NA	TGTGCCAGTATGAGGACAGCTTGGGCTCAGCCCCAGCATTTT	CASMRTAWAQPQHF
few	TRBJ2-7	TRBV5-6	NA	TGTGCCAGCAGCTTGTTTGGCAGGTCCTACGAGCAGTACTTC	CASSLFGRSYEQYF
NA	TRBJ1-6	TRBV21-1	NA	TGTGCCAGCAGCCCCCTGAGGTTCGATCAGGACAGGGGCTTTTCACCCCTCCACTTT	CASSPLRFDQDRGFSPLHF
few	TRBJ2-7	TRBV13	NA	TGTGCCAGCAGCTTAGGCCGCTACGAGCAGTACTTC	CASSLGRYEQYF
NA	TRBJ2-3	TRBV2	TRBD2	TGTGCCAGCAGTTGGGCTAGCGGAGATACGCAGTATTTT	CASSWASGDTQYF
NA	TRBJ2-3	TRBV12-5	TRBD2	TGTGCTAGTGGTTTACTAGCGGGGGGGCCAGATACGCAGTATTTT	CASGLLAGGPDTQYF
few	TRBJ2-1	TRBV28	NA	TGTGCCAGCAGCTCCCAGCGGTACAATGAGCAGTTCTTC	CASSSQRYNEQFF
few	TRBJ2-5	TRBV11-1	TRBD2	TGTGCCAGCAGCTCGGGGACTAGCGGTGGGGAGACCCAGTACTTC	CASSSGTSGGETQYF